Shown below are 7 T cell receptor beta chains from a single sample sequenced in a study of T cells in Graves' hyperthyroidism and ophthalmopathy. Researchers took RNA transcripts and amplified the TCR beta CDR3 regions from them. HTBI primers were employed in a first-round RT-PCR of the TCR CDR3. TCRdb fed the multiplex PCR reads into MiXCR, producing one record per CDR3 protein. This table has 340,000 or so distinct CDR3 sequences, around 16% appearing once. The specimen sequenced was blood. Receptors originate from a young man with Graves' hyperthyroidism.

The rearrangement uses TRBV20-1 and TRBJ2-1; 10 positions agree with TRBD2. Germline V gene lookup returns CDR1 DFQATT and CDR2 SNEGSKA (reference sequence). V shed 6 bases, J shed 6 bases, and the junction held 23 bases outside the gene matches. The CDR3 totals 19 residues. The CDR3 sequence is CSALTGAIAGGMFGNEQFF. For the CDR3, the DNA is TGCAGTGCCCTAACAGGGGCGATAGCGGGAGGAATGTTTGGCAATGAGCAGTTCTTC.

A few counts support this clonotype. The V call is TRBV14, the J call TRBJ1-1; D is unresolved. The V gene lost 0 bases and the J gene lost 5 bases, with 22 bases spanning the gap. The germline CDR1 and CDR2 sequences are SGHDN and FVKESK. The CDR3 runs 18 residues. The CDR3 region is CASSQDGGGWASTTEAFF. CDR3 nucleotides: TGTGCCAGCAGCCAAGATGGAGGCGGGTGGGCCTCAACTACTGAAGCTTTCTTT.

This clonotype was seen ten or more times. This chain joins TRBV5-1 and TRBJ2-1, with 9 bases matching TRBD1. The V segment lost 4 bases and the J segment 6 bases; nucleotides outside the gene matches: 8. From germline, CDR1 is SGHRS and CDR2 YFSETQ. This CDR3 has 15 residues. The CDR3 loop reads CASSQGQGPGNEQFF. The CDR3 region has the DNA TGCGCCAGCAGCCAGGGACAGGGTCCCGGCAATGAGCAGTTCTTC.

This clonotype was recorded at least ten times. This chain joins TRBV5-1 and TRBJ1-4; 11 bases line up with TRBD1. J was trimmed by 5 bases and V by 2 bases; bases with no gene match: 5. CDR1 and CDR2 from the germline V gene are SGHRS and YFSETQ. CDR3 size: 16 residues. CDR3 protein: CASSFFGTGGNEKLFF. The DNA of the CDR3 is TGCGCCAGCAGCTTCTTCGGGACAGGGGGGAATGAAAAACTGTTTTTT.

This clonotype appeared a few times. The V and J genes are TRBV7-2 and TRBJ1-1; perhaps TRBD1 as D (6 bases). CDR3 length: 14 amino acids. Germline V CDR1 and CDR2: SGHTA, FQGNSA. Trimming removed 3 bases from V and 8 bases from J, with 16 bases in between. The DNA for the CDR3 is TGTGCCAGCAGCTTGGCTCTACAGGGAGGGGAAGCTTTCTTT. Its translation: CASSLALQGGEAFF.

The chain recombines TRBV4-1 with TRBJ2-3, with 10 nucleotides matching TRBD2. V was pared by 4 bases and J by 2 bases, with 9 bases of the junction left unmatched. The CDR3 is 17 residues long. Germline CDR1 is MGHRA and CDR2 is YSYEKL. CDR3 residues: CASSRVAGGPSTDTQYF. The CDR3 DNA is TGCGCCAGCAGCCGGGTAGCGGGAGGACCCTCCACAGATACGCAGTATTTT.

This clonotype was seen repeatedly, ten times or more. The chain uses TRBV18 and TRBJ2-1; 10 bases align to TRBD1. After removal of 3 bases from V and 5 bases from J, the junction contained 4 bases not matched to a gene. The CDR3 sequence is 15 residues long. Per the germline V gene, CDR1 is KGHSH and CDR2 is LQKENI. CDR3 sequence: CASSPTGTGDNEQFF. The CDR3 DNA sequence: TGTGCCAGCTCACCTACCGGGACAGGGGACAATGAGCAGTTCTTC.